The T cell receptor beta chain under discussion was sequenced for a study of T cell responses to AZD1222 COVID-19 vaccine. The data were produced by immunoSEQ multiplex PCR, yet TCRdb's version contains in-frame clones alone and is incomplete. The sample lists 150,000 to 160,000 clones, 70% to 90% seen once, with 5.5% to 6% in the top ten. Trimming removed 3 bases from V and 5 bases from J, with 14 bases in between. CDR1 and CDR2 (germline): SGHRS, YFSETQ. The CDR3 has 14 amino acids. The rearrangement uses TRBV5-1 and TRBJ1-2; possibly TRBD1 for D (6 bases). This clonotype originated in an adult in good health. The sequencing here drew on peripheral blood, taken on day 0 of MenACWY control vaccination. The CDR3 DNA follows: TGCGCCAGCAGCTCGACAGGAGCCTCGTATGGCTACACCTTC. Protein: CASSSTGASYGYTF.